This passage covers 14 T cell receptor beta chains from one sample sequenced in a study of blood T cell repertoires in COVID-19. Generated by immunoSEQ multiplex PCR, the TCRdb table keeps only in-frame clones and is missing some. The table includes about 49,000 clones, roughly 84% detected once. Sequencing used peripheral blood. The receptors stem from a man aged 50 to 60 with acute or convalescent COVID-19.

This sequence joins TRBV19 and TRBJ2-1; TRBD1 aligns across 7 bases. CDR1 and CDR2 from the germline V gene are LNHDA and SQIVND (reference sequence). Trimming took 5 bases from V and 7 from J; bases not matched to a gene: 5. CDR3 length: 13 amino acids. In DNA, the CDR3 is TGTGCCAGTAGTGAGGGGGCTCATAATGAGCAGTTCTTC. It specifies CASSEGAHNEQFF.

In this sample, this clone turned up a few times. The chain carries TRBV5-1 and TRBJ1-1; 9 bases are shared with TRBD1. Germline CDR1 reads SGHRS; CDR2 reads YFSETQ. This CDR3 is built from 14 residues. Unmatched junction bases numbered 6, after V lost 4 bases and J lost 5 bases. The CDR3 region is CASSVTGGVTEAFF. In nucleotides, the CDR3 is TGCGCCAGCAGCGTGACAGGGGGAGTAACTGAAGCTTTCTTT.

This chain links TRBV5-5 with TRBJ1-3, with D hard to call. CDR3 size: 15 residues. V lost 0 bases and J 1 base, leaving 8 bases between the germline ends. Germline-derived CDR1 and CDR2 are SGHKS and YYEKEE (reference sequence). CDR3 amino acids: CASSLAPGSGNTIYF. The CDR3 DNA reads TGTGCCAGCAGCTTGGCCCCGGGGTCTGGAAACACCATATATTTT.

The rearrangement uses TRBV10-3 and TRBJ2-5; D is possibly TRBD2 (5 bases). The CDR3 length is 13 residues. The V and J ends lost 2 bases and 4 bases respectively, with 8 bases between them. CDR1 is ENHRY and CDR2 is SYGVKD in the germline V gene. The chain's CDR3 is CAISEGSPETQYF. DNA for the CDR3: TGTGCCATCAGTGAGGGGAGCCCAGAGACCCAGTACTTC.

The genes are TRBV3-1 (or the pseudogene TRBV3-2) and TRBJ1-1, with TRBD1 as a possible D gene (5 bases). V was shortened by 2 bases and J by 8 bases, with 12 bases between the two germline ends. Germline V lookup: CDR1 LGHDT, CDR2 YNNKEL (reference sequence). CDR3 length: 13 residues. CDR3 protein: CASSQMTRTEAFF. The CDR3 DNA reads TGTGCCAGCAGCCAAATGACTCGGACAGAAGCTTTCTTT.

This rearrangement joins TRBV5-1 to TRBJ2-5; 11 bases line up with TRBD2. This CDR3 has 18 amino acids. Germline CDR1 is SGHRS and CDR2 is YFSETQ. V lost 0 bases and J lost 0; bases outside the gene matches: 7. CDR3 nucleotides: TGCGCCAGCAGCTTGGATTCGGCTAGCGGGAGGAACCAAGAGACCCAGTACTTC. Translating gives CASSLDSASGRNQETQYF. The whole variable domain, remainder taken from reference TRBV5-1 and TRBJ2-5, is KAGVTQTPRYLIKTRGQQVTLSCSPISGHRSVSWYQQTPGQGLQFLFEYFSETQRNKGNFPGRFSGRQFSNSRSEMNVSTLELGDSALYLCASSLDSASGRNQETQYFGPGTRLLVL.

The genes are TRBV6-1 and TRBJ2-2; D is unclear. The CDR3 spans 17 residues. Germline CDR1 MNHNS, CDR2 SASEGT. V shed 3 bases and J shed 6 bases, with 20 bases lying between them. DNA of the CDR3: TGTGCCAGCAGTGATTTCCCCCGGGTTTCCTTTGCCGGGGAGCTGTTTTTT. Protein product: CASSDFPRVSFAGELFF.

The gene calls are TRBV6-5 and TRBJ2-1; TRBD1 matches 9 bases. Trimming took 6 bases from V and 8 from J; bases not matched to a gene: 8. Per germline, CDR1 MNHEY and CDR2 SVGAGI. There are 14 residues in the CDR3. The CDR3 is CASSPGTGWYEQFF. The CDR3, as DNA: TGTGCCAGCAGCCCCGGGACAGGGTGGTATGAGCAGTTCTTC.

The chain joins TRBV5-1 to TRBJ2-3; 11 nucleotides agree with TRBD2. The CDR3 has 14 residues. The V gene end was trimmed by 5 bases and the J gene end by 5 bases; junction bases not matched to a gene: 4. Germline V gene lookup returns CDR1 SGHRS and CDR2 YFSETQ. The CDR3 nucleotides read TGCGCCAGCAGTAAGACTAGCGGGATAGATACGCAGTATTTT. Amino acid sequence: CASSKTSGIDTQYF.

The V and J genes are TRBV9 and TRBJ2-3; TRBD2 matches 9 bases. This CDR3 has 16 amino acids. With V trimmed by 4 bases and J by 5 bases, 11 bases remained unmatched. Germline CDR1 is SGDLS and CDR2 is YYNGEE. The CDR3 loop is CASSPQAGGGEDTQYF. DNA for the CDR3: TGTGCCAGCAGCCCTCAAGCGGGAGGAGGGGAAGATACGCAGTATTTT.

The chain carries TRBV11-2 and TRBJ2-7, with TRBD1 matching over 11 bases. From germline, CDR1 is SGHAT and CDR2 FQNNGV. CDR3 size: 14 residues. The V and J ends lost 6 bases and 7 bases, in that order; junction bases with no gene match: 8. This CDR3 is CASREDRGRWEQYF. CDR3 DNA sequence: TGTGCCAGCAGGGAGGACAGGGGGCGGTGGGAGCAGTACTTC. The whole variable domain, remainder taken from reference TRBV11-2 and TRBJ2-7, is EAGVAQSPRYKIIEKRQSVAFWCNPISGHATLYWYQQILGQGPKLLIQFQNNGVVDDSQLPKDRFSAERLKGVDSTLKIQPAKLEDSAVYLCASREDRGRWEQYFGPGTRLTVT.

V usage is TRBV18 and J usage is TRBJ1-1; no firm D call. Trimming pared 2 bases from V and 3 bases from J, leaving 7 bases between. CDR3 length: 13 residues. Germline CDR1 KGHSH, CDR2 LQKENI. The CDR3 sequence: CASSPAGYTEAFF. The CDR3 DNA is TGTGCCAGCTCACCAGCAGGCTACACTGAAGCTTTCTTT.

This clone came up once. The chain has TRBV6-5 and TRBJ2-7; possibly TRBD1 for D (6 bases). The CDR3 extends over 14 amino acids. CDR1 is MNHEY and CDR2 is SVGAGI in the germline V gene. V shed 5 bases and J shed 7 bases, with 18 bases lying between them. CDR3 nucleotides: TGTGCCAGCAGTCTTGGCAGGGGAAGAGGAGAGCAGTACTTC. Its translation: CASSLGRGRGEQYF.

The V gene is TRBV28, the J gene TRBJ2-3; 11 bases align to TRBD2. The germline V gene has CDR1 MDHEN and CDR2 SYDVKM. The junction had 4 bases not matched to a gene; V was cut back by 11 bases and J by 0 bases. The CDR3 covers 14 residues. CDR3 bases: TGTGCCCTAGCGGGAGGTAGAAGCACAGATACGCAGTATTTT. Protein: CALAGGRSTDTQYF.